These 2 T cell receptor beta chains came from one sample sequenced in a study of cytomegalovirus exposure and HLA in healthy donors. The PCR employed 60 Vbeta primers together with 13 Jbeta primers. Sequencing was performed with immunoSEQ multiplex PCR; in TCRdb, only in-frame clones are kept and a portion is missing. There are 150,000 to 200,000 clones in the sample, with over 1% held by the top ten. Sequenced input: PBMCs. These receptors originate from a woman aged 60-75 years in good health and CMV-seronegative.

V is TRBV6-6 and J is TRBJ2-1; TRBD2 agrees at 7 bases. The CDR3 loop spans 16 amino acids. Trimming cost V 2 bases and J 1 base; bases outside gene matches: 5. Germline V gene data show CDR1 as MNHNY and CDR2 as SVGAGI (reference sequence). CDR3 sequence: CASSYPGGTSYNEQFF. CDR3 DNA sequence: TGTGCCAGCAGTTACCCGGGGGGAACGTCCTACAATGAGCAGTTCTTC.

The CDR3 protein is CASSQDLAGFYGYTF. The CDR3 bases are TGTGCCAGCAGCCAAGATCTAGCCGGATTCTATGGCTACACCTTC. The chain combines TRBV4-2 with TRBJ1-2; D is ambiguous. The V and J ends lost 0 bases and 4 bases respectively, with 12 bases between them. Germline lookup yields CDR1 LGHNA and CDR2 YNFKEQ. The CDR3 contains 15 residues.